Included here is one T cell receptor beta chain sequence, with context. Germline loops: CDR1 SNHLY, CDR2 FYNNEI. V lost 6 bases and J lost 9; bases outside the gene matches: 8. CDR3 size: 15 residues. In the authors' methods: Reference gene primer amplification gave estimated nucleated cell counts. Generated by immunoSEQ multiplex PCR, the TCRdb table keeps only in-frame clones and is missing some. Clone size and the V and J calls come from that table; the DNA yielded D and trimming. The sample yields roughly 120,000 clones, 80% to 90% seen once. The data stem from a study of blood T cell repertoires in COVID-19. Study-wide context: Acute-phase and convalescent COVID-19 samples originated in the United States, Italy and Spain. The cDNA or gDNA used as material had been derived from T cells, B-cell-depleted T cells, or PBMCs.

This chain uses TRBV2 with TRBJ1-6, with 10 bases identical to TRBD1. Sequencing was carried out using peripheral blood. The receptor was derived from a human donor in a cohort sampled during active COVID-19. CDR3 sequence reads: CASRPTGGNSSPLHF. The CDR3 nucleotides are TGTGCCAGCAGGCCGACAGGGGGCAATAGTTCACCCCTCCACTTT.